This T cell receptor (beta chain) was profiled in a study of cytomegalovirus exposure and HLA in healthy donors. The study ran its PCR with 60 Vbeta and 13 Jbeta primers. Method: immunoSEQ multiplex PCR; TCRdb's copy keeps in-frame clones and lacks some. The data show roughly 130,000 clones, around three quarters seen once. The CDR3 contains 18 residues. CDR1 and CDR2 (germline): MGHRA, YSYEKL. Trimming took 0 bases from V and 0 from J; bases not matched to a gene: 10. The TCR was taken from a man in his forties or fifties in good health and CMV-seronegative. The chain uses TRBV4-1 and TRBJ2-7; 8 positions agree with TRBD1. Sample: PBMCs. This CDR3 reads CASSQDIIRRGLSYEQYF. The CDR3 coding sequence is TGCGCCAGCAGCCAAGATATCATCCGCAGGGGGCTCTCCTACGAGCAGTACTTC.